These 9 T cell receptor beta chains share one sample of origin, sequenced in a study of blood T cell repertoires in COVID-19. This table comes from immunoSEQ multiplex PCR, and its TCRdb copy is limited to in-frame clones, with some not included. This sample carries 200,000 to 250,000 clones, approximately 90% of them seen once, and the ten largest clones take roughly 2.5%. Sequencing input: peripheral blood. The receptors here all came from a young man with COVID-19, enrolled during active disease.

The chain couples TRBV19 to TRBJ1-2; D is undetermined. The CDR3 extends over 14 amino acids. Germline CDR1 reads LNHDA; CDR2 reads SQIVND (reference sequence). Deletions cut 3 bases from V and 8 bases from J, with 16 bases between. The CDR3 here is CASSIVPPRRGYTF. CDR3 DNA: TGTGCCAGTAGTATCGTGCCCCCTCGGAGGGGCTACACCTTC. The variable domain in full, with the rest retrieved from reference TRBV19 and TRBJ1-2, is DGGITQSPKYLFRKEGQNVTLSCEQNLNHDAMYWYRQDPGQGLRLIYYSQIVNDFQKGDIAEGYSVSREKKESFPLTVTSAQKNPTAFYLCASSIVPPRRGYTFGSGTRLTVV.

The gene calls are TRBV7-9 and TRBJ1-3, with 11 positions matching TRBD1. The CDR3 runs 17 residues. J gave up 4 bases and V 3 bases, and 8 bases lay outside the gene matches. Germline V gives CDR1 SEHNR, CDR2 FQNEAQ (reference sequence). Here the CDR3 DNA reads TGTGCCAGCAGCTTTATACCGGGACAGGGGGACGGAAACACCATATATTTT. Residues: CASSFIPGQGDGNTIYF.

The genes are TRBV7-2 and TRBJ1-2, with D perhaps TRBD1 (6 bases). The CDR3 has 13 residues. V lost 5 bases to trimming and J lost 4 bases, with 11 bases between them. In germline, CDR1 is SGHTA, CDR2 FQGNSA. The CDR3 DNA follows: TGTGCCAGCAGCGTGGGACACCTCTATGGCTACACCTTC. Its protein is CASSVGHLYGYTF.

The chain combines TRBV19 with TRBJ1-1; 8 bases line up with TRBD1. Germline loops: CDR1 LNHDA, CDR2 SQIVND (reference sequence). The CDR3 is 18 residues long. V shed 4 bases, J shed 0 bases, and the junction held 13 bases outside the gene matches. The CDR3 DNA reads as TGTGCCAGTAGTACCTACGGGACAGGCAAAGCCATGAACACTGAAGCTTTCTTT. Protein sequence: CASSTYGTGKAMNTEAFF.

The genes are TRBV27 and TRBJ2-7; D is unclear. This CDR3 spans 11 amino acids. Trimming pared 4 bases from V and 4 bases from J, leaving 5 bases between. Germline CDR1 is MNHEY and CDR2 is SMNVEV (reference sequence). The CDR3 DNA reads TGTGCCAGCAGTTCCTTATACGAGCAGTACTTC. Encoded protein: CASSSLYEQYF.

This clone has a single count. This chain links TRBV12-3 or TRBV12-4 with TRBJ1-5; the D is unclear. Trimming removed 1 base from V and 6 bases from J, with 4 bases in between. This CDR3 has 12 residues. CDR3 bases: TGTGCCAGCAGTTTAGGAGGTCAGCCCCAGCATTTT. Protein product: CASSLGGQPQHF.

V usage is TRBV25-1 and J usage is TRBJ1-2; TRBD1 might be the D (5 bases). The length of the CDR3 is 14 residues. Per germline, CDR1 MGHDK and CDR2 SYGVNS. Trimming cost V 4 bases and J 4 bases, with 13 bases left between them. CDR3 protein: CASSAAGMAYGYTF. CDR3 nucleotide sequence: TGTGCCAGCAGTGCAGCAGGGATGGCCTATGGCTACACCTTC.

V and J are TRBV2 and TRBJ2-3; D gene ambiguous. CDR1 SNHLY and CDR2 FYNNEI come from the germline V gene. V shed 4 bases and J shed 0 bases, with 8 bases lying between them. This CDR3 contains 14 residues. CDR3 sequence reads: CASSGFGSTDTQYF. CDR3 DNA sequence: TGTGCCAGCAGTGGATTCGGGAGCACAGATACGCAGTATTTT.

The rearrangement links TRBV12-3 or TRBV12-4 to TRBJ1-2, with 7 bases that match TRBD1. Trimming at V came to 5 bases and at J to 4 bases, leaving 4 bases not matched to a gene. The CDR3 has 13 amino acids. The DNA for the CDR3 is TGTGCCAGCAGTCGGACAGGAGTCTATGGCTACACCTTC. Translated, it gives CASSRTGVYGYTF.